This TCR beta chain stems from a study of T cell changes during pregnancy in multiple sclerosis. Repertoires were generated with immunoSEQ multiplex PCR, while TCRdb's copy carries only in-frame clones and drops some. The sample shows roughly 26,000 clones, approximately 89% of them seen only once. V was trimmed by 2 bases and J by 4 bases, leaving 17 bases between them. Germline assignment: CDR1 LGHNA and CDR2 YNFKEQ. The CDR3 totals 17 residues. The V and J genes are TRBV4-2 and TRBJ2-2; D is unresolved. The receptor was isolated from a female donor with multiple sclerosis, enrolled in a pregnancy study. The sample was CD8+ T cells from peripheral blood mononuclear cells, taken in the second trimester of pregnancy. The CDR3 loop reads CASSQSLPVATTGELFF. CDR3 nucleotide sequence: TGTGCCAGCAGCCAATCCCTTCCAGTGGCCACCACCGGGGAGCTGTTTTTT.